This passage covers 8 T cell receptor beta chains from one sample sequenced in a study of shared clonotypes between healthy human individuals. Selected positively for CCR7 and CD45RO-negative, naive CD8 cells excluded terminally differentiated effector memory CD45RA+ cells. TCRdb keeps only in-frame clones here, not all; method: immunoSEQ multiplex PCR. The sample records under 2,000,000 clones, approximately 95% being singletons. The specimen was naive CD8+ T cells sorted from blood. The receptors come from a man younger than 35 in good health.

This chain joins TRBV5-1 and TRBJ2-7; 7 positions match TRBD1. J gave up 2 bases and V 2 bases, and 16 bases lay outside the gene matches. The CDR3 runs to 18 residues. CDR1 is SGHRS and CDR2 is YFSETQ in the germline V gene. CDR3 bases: TGCGCCAGCAGCTTCTATGCTCCAAAAATAGGACAGGCCTACGAGCAGTACTTC. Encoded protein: CASSFYAPKIGQAYEQYF.

CDR3 amino acids: CASSEDRVYGYTF. The DNA for the CDR3 is TGTGCCAGCAGCGAGGACAGGGTTTATGGCTACACCTTC. The chain combines TRBV6-5 with TRBJ1-2, with 8 bases that match TRBD1. Germline trimming cut 6 bases from V and 5 bases from J; bases unmatched to any gene: 5. The CDR3 spans 13 residues. The germline V gene encodes CDR1 MNHEY and CDR2 SVGAGI.

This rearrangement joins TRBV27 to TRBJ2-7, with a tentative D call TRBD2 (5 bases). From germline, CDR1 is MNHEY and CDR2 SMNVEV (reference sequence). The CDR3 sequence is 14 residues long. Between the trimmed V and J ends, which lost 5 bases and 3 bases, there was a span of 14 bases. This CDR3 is CASSVTGVRYEQYF. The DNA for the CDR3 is TGTGCCAGCAGTGTTACCGGGGTACGCTACGAGCAGTACTTC.

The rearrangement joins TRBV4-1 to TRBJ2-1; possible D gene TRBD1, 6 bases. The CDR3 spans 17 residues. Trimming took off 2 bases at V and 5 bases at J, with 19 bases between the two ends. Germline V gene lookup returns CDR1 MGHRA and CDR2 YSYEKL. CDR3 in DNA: TGCGCCAGCAGCCAAAAAGGGACGGCAGGGGCCCACAATGAGCAGTTCTTC. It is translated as CASSQKGTAGAHNEQFF.

CDR3 in DNA: TGTGCCAGCATAATGGAGGGCCCGGGCACCGGGGAGCTGTTTTTT. Translated, it gives CASIMEGPGTGELFF. The genes are TRBV27 and TRBJ2-2; tentatively, D is TRBD2 (6 bases). The CDR3 consists of 15 residues. Germline-derived CDR1 and CDR2 are MNHEY and SMNVEV (reference sequence). Deletions cut 7 bases from V and 4 bases from J, with 16 bases between.

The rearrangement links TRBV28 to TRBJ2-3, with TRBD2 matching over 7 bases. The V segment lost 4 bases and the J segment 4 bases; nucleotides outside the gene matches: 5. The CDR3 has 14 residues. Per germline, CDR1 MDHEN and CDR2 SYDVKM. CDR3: CASSSRLASDTQYF. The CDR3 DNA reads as TGTGCCAGCAGTTCCAGACTAGCATCAGATACGCAGTATTTT.

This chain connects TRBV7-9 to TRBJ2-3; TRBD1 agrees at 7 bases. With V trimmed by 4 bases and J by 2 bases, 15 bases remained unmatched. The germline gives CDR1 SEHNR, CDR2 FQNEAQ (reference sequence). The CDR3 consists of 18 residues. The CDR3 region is CASSSNWDSEENTDTQYF. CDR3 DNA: TGTGCCAGCAGCTCCAATTGGGACAGCGAAGAGAACACAGATACGCAGTATTTT.

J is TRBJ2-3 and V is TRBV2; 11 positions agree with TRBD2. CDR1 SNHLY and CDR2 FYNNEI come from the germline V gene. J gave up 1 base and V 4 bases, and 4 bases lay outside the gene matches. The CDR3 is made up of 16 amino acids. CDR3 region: CASSVSGGAGTDTQYF. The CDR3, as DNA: TGTGCCAGCAGTGTTAGCGGGGGGGCGGGCACAGATACGCAGTATTTT.